This T cell receptor beta chain was observed in a study of blood T cells in healthy people across ages. Sample-barcoded 5' priming and a J-beta primer mix drove a second PCR of roughly 6 to 12 cycles. TCRdb redid the calling of the 5' RACE reads with MiXCR, one entry per CDR3 protein. The sample contains about 1.8 million distinct CDR3 sequences, about 50% of which appear only once. The CDR3 loop spans 14 amino acids. V lost 6 bases, J lost 5 bases, and 16 bases lay in between. Germline loops: CDR1 MNHEY, CDR2 SVGEGT. This clonotype was sampled from a woman aged 35 to 49 in good health. The chain couples TRBV6-2 or TRBV6-3 to TRBJ1-2, with D possibly matching TRBD1 (6 bases). Material for sequencing was blood. Here the CDR3 reads CASRAGTPLYGYTF. The CDR3 DNA reads as TGTGCCAGCAGGGCCGGGACACCTCTTTATGGCTACACCTTC.